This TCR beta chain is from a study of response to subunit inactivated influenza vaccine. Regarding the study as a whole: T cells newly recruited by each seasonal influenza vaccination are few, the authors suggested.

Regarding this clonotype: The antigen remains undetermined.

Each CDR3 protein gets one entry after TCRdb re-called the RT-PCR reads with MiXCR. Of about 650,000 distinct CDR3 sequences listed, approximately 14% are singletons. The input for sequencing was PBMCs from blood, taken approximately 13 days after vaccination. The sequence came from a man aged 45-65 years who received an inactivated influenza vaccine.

This chain's CDR3 is CASSVDGPYGPYNEQFF. The DNA of the CDR3 is TGTGCCAGCAGCGTAGACGGGCCGTACGGCCCCTACAATGAGCAGTTCTTC. V is TRBV9 and J is TRBJ2-1; D not resolved. With 0 bases removed from V and 2 bases from J, the gap between germline ends came to 15 bases. Germline values: CDR1 SGDLS, CDR2 YYNGEE. There are 17 residues in the CDR3.